This T cell receptor beta chain derives from a study of Graves' ophthalmopathy and Graves' hyperthyroidism. Points from the study as a whole: From stable hyperthyroidism, ophthalmopathy was separated by a 13-signature model with around 90% sensitivity and approximately 84% specificity.

As to this clonotype: Its specificity is not known.

RNA transcripts served as template for amplifying TCR beta CDR3 sequences. HTBI primers served in a first-round RT-PCR, which a second-round multiplex PCR followed. TCRdb re-called the multiplex PCR reads with MiXCR, one entry per CDR3 protein. The sample shows roughly 420,000 distinct CDR3 sequences, around a fifth of them seen only once. The CDR3 sequence is 14 residues long. Germline values: CDR1 LNHNV, CDR2 YYDKDF (reference sequence). V was clipped by 1 base and J by 4 bases, with 10 bases between them. Stable hyperthyroidism referred to disease that showed no ophthalmopathy within 18 months of follow-up. Patients were diagnosed from clinical symptoms, serum thyroxine, TRAb, thyroid ultrasound and orbital computed tomography.

The specimen was peripheral blood. V is TRBV15 and J is TRBJ2-5; D gene ambiguous. The receptor was isolated from a woman younger than 35 with stable Graves' hyperthyroidism. In DNA, the CDR3 is TGTGCCACCAGCAGAGGAGAATTTGGAGAGACCCAGTACTTC. Amino acid sequence: CATSRGEFGETQYF. The full variable domain, in which reference TRBV15 and TRBJ2-5 provide the parts outside the CDR3, is DAMVIQNPRYQVTQFGKPVTLSCSQTLNHNVMYWYQQKSSQAPKLLFHYYDKDFNNEADTPDNFQSRRPNTSFCFLDIRSPGLGDTAMYLCATSRGEFGETQYFGPGTRLLVL.